Below are 29 T cell receptor beta chains sequenced from a single sample in a study of sequential checkpoint blockade in melanoma (dated by TCRdb to the late 2010s). To prepare the library, the immunoSEQ multiplex PCR assay was applied. The source is immuneACCESS, and TCRdb retained only in-frame sequences with V and J called. Part of the clones is not carried over; for the studies checked, unresolved V genes explain less than half of this, and the remainder is unexplained. Counted in this sample were 35,000 to 40,000 clones; roughly a third of them appeared once. The ten most abundant clones make up 1.5% to 2% of the sample. The treatment or condition label on this specimen signifies: randomized to nivolumab then ipilimumab (arm A) or the reverse (arm B). Sample: tumor tissue (inferred from file names), taken from a patient given nivolumab and ipilimumab in sequence. The receptor source for this set is a human donor with melanoma.

This clone was observed a handful of times. This chain connects TRBV14 to TRBJ1-1, with D maybe TRBD1 (6 bases). Germline V gene sequence: CDR1 SGHDN, CDR2 FVKESK. V lost 6 bases and J lost 5, with 16 bases in between. This CDR3 is built from 14 residues. CDR3 protein: CASRSTGSGTEAFF. CDR3 sequence (DNA): TGTGCCAGCAGGTCCACAGGGTCGGGGACTGAAGCTTTCTTT.

This clone was picked up a small number of times. The chain links TRBV2 to TRBJ1-1; D is uncertain. The CDR3 extends over 14 amino acids. Trimming took off 7 bases at V and 5 bases at J, with 17 bases between the two ends. Germline V gene data show CDR1 as SNHLY and CDR2 as FYNNEI. CDR3 residues: CASTARPVGTEAFF. The DNA of the CDR3 is TGTGCCAGCACCGCACGGCCGGTAGGGACTGAAGCTTTCTTT.

This clone occurred a few times. The chain couples TRBV11-3 to TRBJ1-2, with D unresolved. Germline lookup yields CDR1 SGHNT and CDR2 YENEEA. The CDR3 has 15 residues. V gave up 7 bases and J gave up 3 bases, with 18 bases separating them. For the CDR3, the DNA is TGTGCCAGCACCCGGTGGGCCGGGTCTGACTATGGCTACACCTTC. Protein sequence: CASTRWAGSDYGYTF.

There are a few counts of this clone. The chain employs TRBV11-3 and TRBJ2-1; D may be TRBD1 (5 bases). V was cut by 3 bases and J by 6 bases, with 12 bases left in between. In germline, CDR1 is SGHNT, CDR2 YENEEA. This CDR3 is built from 14 residues. Here the CDR3 DNA reads TGTGCCAGCAGCTTGCAGGGAAGGCGCAATGAGCAGTTCTTC. Protein sequence: CASSLQGRRNEQFF.

The V and J genes are TRBV28 and TRBJ1-2; D gene uncertain. The CDR3 loop spans 14 amino acids. V was shortened by 5 bases and J by 3 bases, with 13 bases between the two germline ends. Germline loops: CDR1 MDHEN, CDR2 SYDVKM. CDR3 loop: CASSTPRVDYGYTF. For the CDR3, the DNA is TGTGCCAGCAGTACGCCTCGGGTCGACTATGGCTACACCTTC.

The V call is TRBV30, the J call TRBJ2-6; no firm D call. This CDR3 contains 16 residues. In germline, CDR1 is GTSNPN, CDR2 SVGIG (reference sequence). V lost 2 bases to trimming and J lost 0 bases, with 11 bases between them. CDR3: CAWSPTFPSGANVLTF. The CDR3 nucleotides read TGTGCCTGGAGTCCGACCTTCCCCTCTGGGGCCAACGTCCTGACTTTC.

The CDR3 DNA is TGTGCCAGCATTACGGTGGGCTCTAACTATGGCTACACCTTC. Its translation: CASITVGSNYGYTF. This chain joins TRBV6-8 and TRBJ1-2; D unresolved. V was shortened by 7 bases and J by 0 bases, with 12 bases between the two germline ends. CDR1 and CDR2 (germline): MNHGY, SAAAGT. This CDR3 contains 14 residues.

There are many counts of this clone. The genes are TRBV7-6 and TRBJ1-2, with TRBD1 as a possible D gene (5 bases). Germline CDR1 is SGHVS and CDR2 is FNYEAQ. The V end was cut by 5 bases, the J end by 0 bases, with 13 bases between. CDR3 length equals 15 residues. The CDR3 sequence: CASSERTPANYGYTF. DNA of the CDR3: TGTGCCAGCAGCGAAAGGACACCAGCTAACTATGGCTACACCTTC.

The chain couples TRBV6-8 to TRBJ2-5; D may be TRBD1 (6 bases). This CDR3 region has 15 residues. CDR1 and CDR2 (germline): MNHGY, SAAAGT. CDR3 protein: CATHTGQWGQETQYF. For the CDR3, the DNA is TGTGCTACCCACACCGGACAGTGGGGACAAGAGACCCAGTACTTC.

The chain has TRBV19 and TRBJ2-7, with D maybe TRBD2 (7 bases). The CDR3 contains 13 residues. V lost 3 bases and J 3 bases, leaving 9 bases between the germline ends. Germline V gives CDR1 LNHDA, CDR2 SQIVND (reference sequence). CDR3: CASSIGGLYEQYF. The CDR3 DNA reads as TGTGCCAGTAGTATCGGGGGGCTCTACGAGCAGTACTTC.

The chain employs TRBV19 and TRBJ1-4; 12 bases fit TRBD1. The J segment lost 7 bases and the V segment lost 6 bases, leaving 6 bases of the junction unmatched. This CDR3 is 15 amino acids long. CDR1 is LNHDA and CDR2 is SQIVND in the germline V gene (reference sequence). The CDR3 sequence is CASSPWDRGPEKLFF. Written as DNA, the CDR3 is TGTGCCAGTAGCCCTTGGGACAGGGGGCCTGAAAAACTGTTTTTT.

The sample holds a few counts of this clone. This sequence joins TRBV15 and TRBJ1-5; no firm D call. V was trimmed by 0 bases and J by 7 bases, leaving 10 bases between them. The germline V gene encodes CDR1 LNHNV and CDR2 YYDKDF (reference sequence). The CDR3 covers 14 residues. The CDR3 loop is CATSRESSGQPQHF. The CDR3 coding sequence is TGTGCCACCAGCAGAGAAAGTTCGGGCCAGCCCCAGCATTTT.

V usage is TRBV5-1 and J usage is TRBJ2-2; 7 bases match TRBD1. The germline V gene has CDR1 SGHRS and CDR2 YFSETQ. The CDR3 length is 14 residues. With V trimmed by 4 bases and J by 7 bases, 7 bases remained unmatched. The CDR3 spells CASSRGGEIGELFF. CDR3 nucleotides: TGCGCCAGCAGCCGAGGGGGCGAGATCGGGGAGCTGTTTTTT. The whole variable domain, remainder taken from reference TRBV5-1 and TRBJ2-2, is KAGVTQTPRYLIKTRGQQVTLSCSPISGHRSVSWYQQTPGQGLQFLFEYFSETQRNKGNFPGRFSGRQFSNSRSEMNVSTLELGDSALYLCASSRGGEIGELFFGEGSRLTVL.

This rearrangement joins TRBV19 to TRBJ1-2, with D unclear. V was shortened by 6 bases and J by 0 bases, with 14 bases between the two germline ends. This CDR3 has 15 residues. Germline V gives CDR1 LNHDA, CDR2 SQIVND (reference sequence). CDR3 nucleotide sequence: TGTGCCAGTAGCCTAGAGGGCAGGCCTAACTATGGCTACACCTTC. Amino acid sequence: CASSLEGRPNYGYTF. The whole variable domain, remainder taken from reference TRBV19 and TRBJ1-2, is DGGITQSPKYLFRKEGQNVTLSCEQNLNHDAMYWYRQDPGQGLRLIYYSQIVNDFQKGDIAEGYSVSREKKESFPLTVTSAQKNPTAFYLCASSLEGRPNYGYTFGSGTRLTVV.

The rearrangement joins TRBV30 to TRBJ2-7, with a weak D call TRBD2 (6 bases). The germline gives CDR1 GTSNPN, CDR2 SVGIG (reference sequence). Trimming removed 2 bases from V and 4 bases from J, with 12 bases in between. This CDR3 is 13 amino acids long. Written as DNA, the CDR3 is TGTGCCTGGAGTCCGGGAGCGCCGTACGAGCAGTACTTC. Translating gives CAWSPGAPYEQYF.

Ten or more counts support this clone. V usage is TRBV11-3 and J usage is TRBJ2-5, with TRBD2 matching over 8 bases. Losses at the gene ends were 3 bases for V and 1 base for J; bases not matched to a gene: 4. The CDR3 has 15 residues. Germline V gene data show CDR1 as SGHNT and CDR2 as YENEEA. DNA of the CDR3: TGTGCCAGCAGCTTTTACGCGGGGGGCCAAGAGACCCAGTACTTC. This encodes CASSFYAGGQETQYF.

The chain carries TRBV19 and TRBJ2-4; D unresolved. The CDR3 sequence is 16 residues long. CDR1 and CDR2 (germline): LNHDA, SQIVND (reference sequence). The V end lost 2 bases, the J end lost 2 bases, and 13 bases lay between the germline ends. The CDR3 is CASSIKALASKNIQYF. For the CDR3, the DNA is TGTGCCAGTAGTATAAAGGCCTTAGCTTCCAAAAACATTCAGTACTTC.

The chain combines TRBV9 with TRBJ1-1; D remains unclear. CDR1 SGDLS and CDR2 YYNGEE come from the germline V gene. Between the trimmed V and J ends, which lost 6 bases and 0 bases, there was a span of 6 bases. The CDR3 contains 12 residues. CDR3 residues: CASIRLNTEAFF. CDR3 coding DNA: TGTGCCAGCATACGGCTGAACACTGAAGCTTTCTTT.

V and J are TRBV30 and TRBJ1-2; 7 positions agree with TRBD1. The V segment lost 2 bases and the J segment 5 bases; nucleotides outside the gene matches: 5. Per germline, CDR1 GTSNPN and CDR2 SVGIG (reference sequence). The CDR3 runs to 13 residues. The CDR3 loop is CAWSLQGKYGYTF. CDR3 nucleotides: TGTGCCTGGAGTTTACAGGGGAAATATGGCTACACCTTC.

CDR3 DNA: TGTGCCAGCAGCCCGAATTATCAGGGTACTAATGAAAAACTGTTTTTT. Amino acids: CASSPNYQGTNEKLFF. The V and J genes are TRBV11-3 and TRBJ1-4, with D tentatively TRBD1 (5 bases). From germline, CDR1 is SGHNT and CDR2 YENEEA. V lost 5 bases and J 2 bases, leaving 15 bases between the germline ends. There are 16 residues in the CDR3.

In this sample, this clone turned up many times. The V and J genes are TRBV11-3 and TRBJ1-5; D gene unclear. Trimming removed 5 bases from V and 1 base from J, with 21 bases in between. Germline lookup yields CDR1 SGHNT and CDR2 YENEEA. This CDR3 comprises 18 residues. The CDR3 DNA sequence: TGTGCCAGCAGCCGACCAATGCAGGCCTTTGCGAGCAATCAGCCCCAGCATTTT. It translates to CASSRPMQAFASNQPQHF.

The genes are TRBV9 and TRBJ1-2; D is possibly TRBD1 (5 bases). The CDR3 runs 14 residues. V was clipped by 0 bases and J by 2 bases, with 8 bases between them. The germline V gene encodes CDR1 SGDLS and CDR2 YYNGEE. The CDR3 DNA reads TGTGCCAGCAGCGTAGACCCAGGGAACTATGGCTACACCTTC. Translation gives CASSVDPGNYGYTF.

At least ten counts were recorded for this clone. The genes are TRBV6-8 and TRBJ2-4; D uncertain. Germline V lookup: CDR1 MNHGY, CDR2 SAAAGT. Trimming shortened V by 5 bases and J by 0 bases, and 23 bases separated the two germline ends. This CDR3 spans 19 amino acids. The CDR3 DNA reads as TGTGCCAGCAGTGATGACGTACGTGCGAAGCCACTAGCCAAAAACATTCAGTACTTC. Residues: CASSDDVRAKPLAKNIQYF.

This clone was counted a single time. The chain couples TRBV29-1 to TRBJ1-4; unclear D gene. Germline V gives CDR1 SQVTM, CDR2 ANQGSEA. There are 14 residues in the CDR3. The V and J ends lost 1 base and 0 bases respectively, with 6 bases between them. The CDR3 here is CSVEGSATNEKLFF. As DNA, the CDR3 is TGCAGCGTTGAAGGATCTGCAACTAATGAAAAACTGTTTTTT.

This chain connects TRBV18 to TRBJ1-5; 7 bases map to TRBD1. V was clipped by 6 bases and J by 7 bases; unmatched bases: 9. The CDR3 loop spans 14 amino acids. CDR1 KGHSH and CDR2 LQKENI come from the germline V gene. The CDR3 DNA sequence: TGTGCCAGCTCGCCTACAGGGGTTGGACAGCCCCAGCATTTT. This codes for CASSPTGVGQPQHF.

This rearrangement joins TRBV29-1 to TRBJ1-1; TRBD1 aligns across 7 bases. Germline assignment: CDR1 SQVTM and CDR2 ANQGSEA. This CDR3 has 14 residues. Trimming removed 5 bases from V and 4 bases from J; junction bases left unmatched: 10. CDR3 DNA sequence: TGCAGCGTTTCATCCCAACAGGGGCGCACTGAAGCTTTCTTT. This sequence encodes CSVSSQQGRTEAFF. Full variable domain (rest looked up from reference TRBV29-1 and TRBJ1-1): SAVISQKPSRDICQRGTSLTIQCQVDSQVTMMFWYRQQPGQSLTLIATANQGSEATYESGFVIDKFPISRPNLTFSTLTVSNMSPEDSSIYLCSVSSQQGRTEAFFGQGTRLTVV.

The chain employs TRBV9 and TRBJ1-2; D ambiguous. Germline assignment: CDR1 SGDLS and CDR2 YYNGEE. The CDR3 extends over 12 amino acids. The V end lost 0 bases, the J end lost 4 bases, and 4 bases lay between the germline ends. The CDR3 sequence: CASSVEGYGYTF. The CDR3 DNA reads as TGTGCCAGCAGCGTAGAGGGCTATGGCTACACCTTC.

The V call is TRBV28, the J call TRBJ1-6; perhaps TRBD1 as D (5 bases). Trimming cost V 7 bases and J 16 bases, with 20 bases left between them. CDR3 length: 13 residues. CDR1 and CDR2 (germline): MDHEN, SYDVKM. Here the CDR3 DNA reads TGTGCCAGCACCTCACCTCGGATCAGGGATCTCCACTTT. This gives the protein CASTSPRIRDLHF.

The table lists this clone with a few counts. The chain recombines TRBV6-8 with TRBJ1-6, with 10 bases matching TRBD1. The V segment lost 0 bases and the J segment 10 bases; nucleotides outside the gene matches: 6. The length of the CDR3 is 16 residues. Germline CDR1 reads MNHGY; CDR2 reads SAAAGT. CDR3 loop: CASSYSGDRGRSPLHF. CDR3 coding DNA: TGTGCCAGCAGTTACTCAGGGGACAGGGGTAGGTCACCCCTCCACTTT.